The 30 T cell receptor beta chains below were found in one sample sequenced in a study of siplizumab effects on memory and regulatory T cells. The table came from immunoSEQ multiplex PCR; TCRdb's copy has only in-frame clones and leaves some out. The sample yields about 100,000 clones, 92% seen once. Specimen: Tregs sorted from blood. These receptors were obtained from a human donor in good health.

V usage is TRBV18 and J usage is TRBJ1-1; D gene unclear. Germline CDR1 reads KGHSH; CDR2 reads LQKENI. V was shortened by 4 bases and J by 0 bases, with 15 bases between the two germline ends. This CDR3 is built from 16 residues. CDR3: CASSRGLMGVNTEAFF. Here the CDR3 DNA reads TGTGCCAGCTCACGGGGTCTAATGGGCGTGAACACTGAAGCTTTCTTT.

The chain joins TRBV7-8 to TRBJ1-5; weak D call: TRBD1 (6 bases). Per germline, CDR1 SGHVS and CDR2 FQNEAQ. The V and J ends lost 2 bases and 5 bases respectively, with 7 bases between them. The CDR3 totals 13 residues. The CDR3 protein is CASSLRGDQPQHF. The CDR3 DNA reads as TGTGCCAGCAGCTTAAGGGGGGATCAGCCCCAGCATTTT.

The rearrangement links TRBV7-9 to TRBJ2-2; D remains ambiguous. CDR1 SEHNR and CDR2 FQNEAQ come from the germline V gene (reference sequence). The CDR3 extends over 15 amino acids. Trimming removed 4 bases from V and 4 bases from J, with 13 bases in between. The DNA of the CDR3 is TGTGCCAGCAGCTATCAGACGGTGATCACCGGGGAGCTGTTTTTT. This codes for CASSYQTVITGELFF.

Written as DNA, the CDR3 is TGTGCCAGCAGCTTAGCTACGGACTCTGGGCAGGGAGAGACCCAGTACTTC. This translates into CASSLATDSGQGETQYF. V gene TRBV7-9 combines with J gene TRBJ2-5; D may be TRBD1 or TRBD2 (5 bases each). This CDR3 is built from 17 residues. V was shortened by 0 bases and J by 4 bases, with 18 bases between the two germline ends. Germline V CDR1 and CDR2: SEHNR, FQNEAQ (reference sequence).

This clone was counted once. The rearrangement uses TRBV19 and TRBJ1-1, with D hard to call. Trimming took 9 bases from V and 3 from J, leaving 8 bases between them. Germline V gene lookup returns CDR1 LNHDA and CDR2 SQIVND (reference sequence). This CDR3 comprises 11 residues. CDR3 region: CARRVYTEAFF. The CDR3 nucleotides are TGTGCCAGGCGGGTCTACACTGAAGCTTTCTTT.

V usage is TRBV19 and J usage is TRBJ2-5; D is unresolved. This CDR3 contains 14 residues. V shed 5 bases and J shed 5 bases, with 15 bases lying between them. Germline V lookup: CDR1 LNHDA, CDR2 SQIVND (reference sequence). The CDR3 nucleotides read TGTGCCAGTAGTCCCCACGAGTTCAGGGAGACCCAGTACTTC. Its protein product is CASSPHEFRETQYF.

The CDR3, as DNA: TGCAGCGGGAAGGCCGCTGGGGTCGGGGAGCTGTTTTTT. This sequence encodes CSGKAAGVGELFF. The chain carries TRBV29-1 and TRBJ2-2; D is unclear. V was shortened by 7 bases and J by 7 bases, with 16 bases between the two germline ends. Germline-derived CDR1 and CDR2 are SQVTM and ANQGSEA. There are 13 residues in the CDR3.

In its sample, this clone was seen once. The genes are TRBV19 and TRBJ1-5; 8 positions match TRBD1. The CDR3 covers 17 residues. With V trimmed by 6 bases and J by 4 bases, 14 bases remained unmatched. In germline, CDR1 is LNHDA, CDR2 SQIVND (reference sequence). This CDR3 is CASRTNRGDHLNQPQHF. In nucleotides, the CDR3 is TGTGCCAGTAGGACGAACAGGGGGGACCACCTTAATCAGCCCCAGCATTTT.

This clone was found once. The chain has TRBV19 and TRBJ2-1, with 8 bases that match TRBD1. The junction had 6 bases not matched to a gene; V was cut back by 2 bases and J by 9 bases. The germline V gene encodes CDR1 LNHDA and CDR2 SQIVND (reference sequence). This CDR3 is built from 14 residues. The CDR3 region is CASSIWQGAVEQFF. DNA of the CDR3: TGTGCCAGTAGTATATGGCAGGGGGCCGTTGAGCAGTTCTTC.

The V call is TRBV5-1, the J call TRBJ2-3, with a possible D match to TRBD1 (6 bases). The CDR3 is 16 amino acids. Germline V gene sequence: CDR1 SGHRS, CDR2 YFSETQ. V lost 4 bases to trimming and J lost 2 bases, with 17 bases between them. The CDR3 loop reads CASSALGTISTDTQYF. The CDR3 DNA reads TGCGCCAGCAGCGCCCTCGGGACAATATCCACAGATACGCAGTATTTT.

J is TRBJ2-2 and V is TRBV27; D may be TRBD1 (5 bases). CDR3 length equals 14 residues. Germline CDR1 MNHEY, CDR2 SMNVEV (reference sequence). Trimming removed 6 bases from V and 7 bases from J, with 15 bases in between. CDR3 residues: CASSWATQGGELFF. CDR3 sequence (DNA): TGTGCCAGCAGCTGGGCTACCCAGGGCGGGGAGCTGTTTTTT.

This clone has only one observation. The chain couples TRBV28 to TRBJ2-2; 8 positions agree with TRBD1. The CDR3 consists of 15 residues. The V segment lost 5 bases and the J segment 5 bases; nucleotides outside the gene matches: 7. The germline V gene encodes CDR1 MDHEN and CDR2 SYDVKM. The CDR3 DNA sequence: TGTGCCAGCAGTCTCCGACAGGGGCGAACCGGGGAGCTGTTTTTT. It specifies CASSLRQGRTGELFF.

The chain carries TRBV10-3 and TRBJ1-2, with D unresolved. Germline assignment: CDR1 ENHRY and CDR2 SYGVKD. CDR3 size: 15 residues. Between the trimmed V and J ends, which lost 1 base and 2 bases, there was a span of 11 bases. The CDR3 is CAISEYRETNYGYTF. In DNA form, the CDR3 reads TGTGCCATCAGTGAGTACCGGGAGACGAACTATGGCTACACCTTC.

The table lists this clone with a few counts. The CDR3 DNA follows: TGCGCCAGCAGCTTGGGGGTCTACCTAGATTCACCCCTCCACTTT. Protein product: CASSLGVYLDSPLHF. The gene calls are TRBV5-1 and TRBJ1-6, with D hard to call. Germline V CDR1 and CDR2: SGHRS, YFSETQ. This CDR3 has 15 amino acids. V dropped 0 bases and J dropped 8 bases, with 12 bases sitting between them.

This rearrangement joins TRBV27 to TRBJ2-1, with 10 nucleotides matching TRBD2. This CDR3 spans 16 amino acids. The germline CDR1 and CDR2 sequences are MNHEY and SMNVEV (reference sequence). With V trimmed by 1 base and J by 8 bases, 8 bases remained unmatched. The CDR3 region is CASSLWSLAGADEQFF. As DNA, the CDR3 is TGTGCCAGCAGTTTATGGTCGCTAGCGGGAGCCGATGAGCAGTTCTTC.

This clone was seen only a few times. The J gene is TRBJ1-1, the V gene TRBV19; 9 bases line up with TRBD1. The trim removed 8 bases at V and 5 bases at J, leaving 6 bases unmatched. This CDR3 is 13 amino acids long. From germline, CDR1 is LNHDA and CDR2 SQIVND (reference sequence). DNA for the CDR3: TGTGCCAGTGGACAGGGGTTGAGAACTGAAGCTTTCTTT. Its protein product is CASGQGLRTEAFF.

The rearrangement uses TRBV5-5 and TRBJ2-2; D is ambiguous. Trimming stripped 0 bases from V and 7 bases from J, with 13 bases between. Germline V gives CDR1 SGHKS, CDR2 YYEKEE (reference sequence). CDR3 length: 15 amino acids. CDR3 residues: CASSLAVGSNGELFF. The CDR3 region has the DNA TGTGCCAGCAGCTTGGCGGTTGGCTCCAACGGGGAGCTGTTTTTT. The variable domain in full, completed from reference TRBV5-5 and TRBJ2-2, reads DAGVTQSPTHLIKTRGQQVTLRCSPISGHKSVSWYQQVLGQGPQFIFQYYEKEERGRGNFPDRFSARQFPNYSSELNVNALLLGDSALYLCASSLAVGSNGELFFGEGSRLTVL.

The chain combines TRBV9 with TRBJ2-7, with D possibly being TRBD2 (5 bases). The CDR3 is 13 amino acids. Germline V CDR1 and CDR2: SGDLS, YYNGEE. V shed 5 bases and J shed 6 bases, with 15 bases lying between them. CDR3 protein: CASSEGPAAEQYF. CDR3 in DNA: TGTGCCAGCAGTGAGGGCCCCGCGGCCGAGCAGTACTTC.

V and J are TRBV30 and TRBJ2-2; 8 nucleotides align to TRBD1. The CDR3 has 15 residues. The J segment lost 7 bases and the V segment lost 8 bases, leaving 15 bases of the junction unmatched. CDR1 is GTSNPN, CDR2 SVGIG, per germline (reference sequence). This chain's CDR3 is CARASGTGNGGELFF. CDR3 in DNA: TGTGCCCGGGCCTCCGGGACAGGTAACGGCGGGGAGCTGTTTTTT.

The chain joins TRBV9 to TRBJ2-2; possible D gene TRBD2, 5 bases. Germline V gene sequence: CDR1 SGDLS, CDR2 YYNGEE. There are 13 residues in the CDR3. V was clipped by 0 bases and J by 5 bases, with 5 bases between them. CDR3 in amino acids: CASSVGLTGELFF. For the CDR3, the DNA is TGTGCCAGCAGCGTAGGACTAACCGGGGAGCTGTTTTTT.

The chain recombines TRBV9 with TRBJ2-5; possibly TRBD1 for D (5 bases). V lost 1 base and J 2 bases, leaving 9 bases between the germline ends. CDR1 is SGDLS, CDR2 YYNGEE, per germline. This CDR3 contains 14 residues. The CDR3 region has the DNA TGTGCCAGCAGCGTATGGCAGGGACAAGAGACCCAGTACTTC. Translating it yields CASSVWQGQETQYF.

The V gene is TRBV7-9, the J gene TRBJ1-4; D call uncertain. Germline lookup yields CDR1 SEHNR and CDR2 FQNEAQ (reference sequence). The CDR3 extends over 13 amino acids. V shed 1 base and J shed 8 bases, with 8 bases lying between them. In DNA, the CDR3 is TGTGCCAGCAGCTTAGAAGCGGGGGAAAAACTGTTTTTT. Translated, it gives CASSLEAGEKLFF.

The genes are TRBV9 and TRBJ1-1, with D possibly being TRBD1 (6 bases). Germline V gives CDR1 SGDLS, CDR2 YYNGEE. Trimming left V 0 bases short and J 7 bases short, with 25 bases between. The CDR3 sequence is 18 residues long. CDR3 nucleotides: TGTGCCAGCAGCGTAGGGGCTCGGACAGACGACACTGAGGATGAAGCTTTCTTT. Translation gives CASSVGARTDDTEDEAFF.

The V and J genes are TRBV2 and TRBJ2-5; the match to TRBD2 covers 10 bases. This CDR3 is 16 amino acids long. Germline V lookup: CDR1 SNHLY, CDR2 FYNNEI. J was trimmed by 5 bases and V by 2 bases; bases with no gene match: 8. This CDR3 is CASSERLASGSETQYF. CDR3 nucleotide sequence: TGTGCCAGCAGTGAAAGATTGGCTAGCGGGAGCGAGACCCAGTACTTC. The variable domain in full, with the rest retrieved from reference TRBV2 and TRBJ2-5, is EPEVTQTPSHQVTQMGQEVILRCVPISNHLYFYWYRQILGQKVEFLVSFYNNEISEKSEIFDDQFSVERPDGSNFTLKIRSTKLEDSAMYFCASSERLASGSETQYFGPGTRLLVL.

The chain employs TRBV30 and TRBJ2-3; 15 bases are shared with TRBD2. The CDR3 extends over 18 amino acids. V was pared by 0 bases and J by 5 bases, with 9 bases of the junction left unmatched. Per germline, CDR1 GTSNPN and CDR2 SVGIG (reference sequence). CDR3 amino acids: CAWSVSPGLAGGGDTQYF. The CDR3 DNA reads TGTGCCTGGAGTGTATCCCCGGGACTAGCGGGAGGAGGAGATACGCAGTATTTT.

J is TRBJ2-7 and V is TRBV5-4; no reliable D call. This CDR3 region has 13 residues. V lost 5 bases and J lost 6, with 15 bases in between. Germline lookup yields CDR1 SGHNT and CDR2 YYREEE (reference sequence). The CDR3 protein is CASRFDALGEQYF. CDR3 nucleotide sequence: TGTGCCAGCAGATTCGACGCGCTTGGCGAGCAGTACTTC.

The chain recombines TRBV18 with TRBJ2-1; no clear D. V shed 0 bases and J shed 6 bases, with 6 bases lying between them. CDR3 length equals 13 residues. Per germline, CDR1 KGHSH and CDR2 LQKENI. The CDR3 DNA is TGTGCCAGCTCACCACCAACTATCAATGAGCAGTTCTTC. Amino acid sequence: CASSPPTINEQFF.

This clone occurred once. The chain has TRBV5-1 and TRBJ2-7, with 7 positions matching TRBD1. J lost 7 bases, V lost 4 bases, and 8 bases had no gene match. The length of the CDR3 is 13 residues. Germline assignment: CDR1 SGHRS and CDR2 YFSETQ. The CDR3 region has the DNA TGCGCCAGCAGCAACGGACAGGCAGGGGAGCAGTACTTC. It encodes CASSNGQAGEQYF.

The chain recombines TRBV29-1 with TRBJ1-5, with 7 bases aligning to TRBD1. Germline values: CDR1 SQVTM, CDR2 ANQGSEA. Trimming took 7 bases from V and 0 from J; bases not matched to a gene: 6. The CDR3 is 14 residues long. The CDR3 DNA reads TGCAGCGCCATCCCAGGGGGTAGCAATCAGCCCCAGCATTTT. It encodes CSAIPGGSNQPQHF. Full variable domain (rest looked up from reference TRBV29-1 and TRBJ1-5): SAVISQKPSRDICQRGTSLTIQCQVDSQVTMMFWYRQQPGQSLTLIATANQGSEATYESGFVIDKFPISRPNLTFSTLTVSNMSPEDSSIYLCSAIPGGSNQPQHFGDGTRLSIL.

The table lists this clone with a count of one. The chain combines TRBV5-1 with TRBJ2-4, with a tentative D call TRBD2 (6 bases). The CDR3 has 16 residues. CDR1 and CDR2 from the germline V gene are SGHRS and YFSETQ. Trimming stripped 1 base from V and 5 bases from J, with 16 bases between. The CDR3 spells CASSLSGTRPQNIQYF. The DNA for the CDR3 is TGCGCCAGCAGCTTGTCCGGGACTCGACCTCAAAACATTCAGTACTTC.